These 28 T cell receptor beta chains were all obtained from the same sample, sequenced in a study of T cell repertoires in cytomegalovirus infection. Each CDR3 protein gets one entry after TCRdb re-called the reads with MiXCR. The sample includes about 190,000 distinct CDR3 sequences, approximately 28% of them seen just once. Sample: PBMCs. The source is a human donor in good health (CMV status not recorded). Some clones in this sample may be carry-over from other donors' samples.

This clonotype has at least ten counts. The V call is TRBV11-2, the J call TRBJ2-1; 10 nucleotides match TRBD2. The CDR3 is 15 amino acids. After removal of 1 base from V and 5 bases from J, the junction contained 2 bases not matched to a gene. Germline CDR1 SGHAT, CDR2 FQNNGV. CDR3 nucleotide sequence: TGTGCCAGCAGCTTAGTAGCGGGGGGACACAATGAGCAGTTCTTC. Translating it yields CASSLVAGGHNEQFF.

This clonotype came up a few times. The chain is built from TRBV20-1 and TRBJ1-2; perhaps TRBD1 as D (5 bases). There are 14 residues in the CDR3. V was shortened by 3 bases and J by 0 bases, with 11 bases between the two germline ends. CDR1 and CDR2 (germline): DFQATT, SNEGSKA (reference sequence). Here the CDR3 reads CSARSRVANYGYTF. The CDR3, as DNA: TGCAGTGCTAGGTCCAGGGTGGCTAACTATGGCTACACCTTC.

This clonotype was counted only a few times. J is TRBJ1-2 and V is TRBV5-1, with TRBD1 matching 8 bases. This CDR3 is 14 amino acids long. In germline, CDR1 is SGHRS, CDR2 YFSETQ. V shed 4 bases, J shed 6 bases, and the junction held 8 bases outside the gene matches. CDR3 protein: CASSEQGQGNGYTF. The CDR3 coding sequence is TGCGCCAGCAGCGAACAAGGACAGGGAAATGGCTACACCTTC.

The CDR3 DNA is TGTGCCAGCAGTGGTCGGGGGGCGGGTACTGAAGCTTTCTTT. It yields the protein CASSGRGAGTEAFF. This chain links TRBV2 with TRBJ1-1; D is perhaps TRBD1 (6 bases). Per germline, CDR1 SNHLY and CDR2 FYNNEI. The CDR3 is 14 amino acids. Trimming shortened V by 4 bases and J by 5 bases, and 14 bases separated the two germline ends.

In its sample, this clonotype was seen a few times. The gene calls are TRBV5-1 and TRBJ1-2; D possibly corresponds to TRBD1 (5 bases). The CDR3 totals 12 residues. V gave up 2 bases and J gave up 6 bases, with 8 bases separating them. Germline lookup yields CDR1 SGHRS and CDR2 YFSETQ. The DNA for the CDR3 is TGCGCCAGCAGCTTAGGGACGCATGGCTACACCTTC. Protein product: CASSLGTHGYTF.

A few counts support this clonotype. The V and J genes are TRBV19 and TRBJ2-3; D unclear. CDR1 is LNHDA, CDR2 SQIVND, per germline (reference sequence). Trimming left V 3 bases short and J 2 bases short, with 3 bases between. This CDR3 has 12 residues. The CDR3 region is CASSIATDTQYF. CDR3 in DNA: TGTGCCAGTAGTATCGCCACAGATACGCAGTATTTT.

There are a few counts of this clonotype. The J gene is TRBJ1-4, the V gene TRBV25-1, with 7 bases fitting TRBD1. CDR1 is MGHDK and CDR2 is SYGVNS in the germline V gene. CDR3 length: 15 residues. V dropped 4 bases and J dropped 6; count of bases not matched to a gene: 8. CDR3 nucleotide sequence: TGTGCCAGCAGTGCCGGGACAGCGGCGGATGAAAAACTGTTTTTT. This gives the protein CASSAGTAADEKLFF.

The CDR3 here is CAISDRDREDEKLFF. Here the CDR3 DNA reads TGTGCCATCAGTGATCGGGACAGGGAAGATGAAAAACTGTTTTTT. The chain carries TRBV10-3 and TRBJ1-4, with 9 bases matching TRBD1. V dropped 3 bases and J dropped 6; count of bases not matched to a gene: 5. In germline, CDR1 is ENHRY, CDR2 SYGVKD. This CDR3 has 15 amino acids.

The CDR3 DNA is TGCAGTGCTAGTCCGATAGCGGGCCTCACAGATACGCAGTATTTT. Amino acid sequence: CSASPIAGLTDTQYF. The J gene is TRBJ2-3, the V gene TRBV20-1; 7 nucleotides match TRBD2. V was clipped by 3 bases and J by 2 bases; unmatched bases: 8. The CDR3 loop spans 15 amino acids. Germline CDR1 is DFQATT and CDR2 is SNEGSKA (reference sequence).

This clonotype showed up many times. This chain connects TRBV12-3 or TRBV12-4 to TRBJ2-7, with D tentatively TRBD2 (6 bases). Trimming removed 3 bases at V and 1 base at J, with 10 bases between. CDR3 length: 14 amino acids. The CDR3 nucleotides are TGTGCCAGCAGTTTGGGCGGGGTATCCTACGAGCAGTACTTC. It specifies CASSLGGVSYEQYF.

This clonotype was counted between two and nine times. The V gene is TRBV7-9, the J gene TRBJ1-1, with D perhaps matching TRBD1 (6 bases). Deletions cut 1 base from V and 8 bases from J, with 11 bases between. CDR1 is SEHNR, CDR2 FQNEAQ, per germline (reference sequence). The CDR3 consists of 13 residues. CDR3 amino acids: CASSLEPRGEAFF. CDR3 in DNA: TGTGCCAGCAGCTTAGAACCCAGGGGAGAAGCTTTCTTT.

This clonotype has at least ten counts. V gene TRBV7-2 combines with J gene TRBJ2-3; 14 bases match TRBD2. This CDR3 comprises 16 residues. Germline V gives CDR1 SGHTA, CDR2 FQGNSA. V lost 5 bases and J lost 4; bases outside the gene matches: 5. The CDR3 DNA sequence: TGTGCCAGCAGCCGACTAGCGGGGGGGAGAGCAGATACGCAGTATTTT. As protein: CASSRLAGGRADTQYF.

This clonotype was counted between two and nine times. This chain's CDR3 is CASSEFSRDTGELFF. The CDR3 bases are TGTGCCAGCAGTGAATTTAGCAGAGACACCGGGGAGCTGTTTTTT. The chain is built from TRBV25-1 and TRBJ2-2; D is ambiguous. Germline-derived CDR1 and CDR2 are MGHDK and SYGVNS. This CDR3 contains 15 residues. With 1 base removed from V and 3 bases from J, the gap between germline ends came to 9 bases. Looking up the rest from reference TRBV25-1 and TRBJ2-2 gives the full variable domain: EADIYQTPRYLVIGTGKKITLECSQTMGHDKMYWYQQDPGMELHLIHYSYGVNSTEKGDLSSESTVSRIRTEHFPLTLESARPSHTSQYLCASSEFSRDTGELFFGEGSRLTVL.

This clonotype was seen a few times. This chain's CDR3 is CASSQDRTDTQYF. The CDR3 region has the DNA TGCGCCAGCAGCCAAGATAGGACAGATACGCAGTATTTT. The V and J genes are TRBV4-1 and TRBJ2-3; D is unresolved. This CDR3 has 13 amino acids. Trimming left V 0 bases short and J 3 bases short, with 4 bases between. Germline lookup yields CDR1 MGHRA and CDR2 YSYEKL.

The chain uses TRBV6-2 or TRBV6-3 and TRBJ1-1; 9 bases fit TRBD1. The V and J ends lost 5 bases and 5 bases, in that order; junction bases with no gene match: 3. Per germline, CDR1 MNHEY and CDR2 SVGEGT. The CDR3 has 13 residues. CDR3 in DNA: TGTGCCAGCAGTCGGACAGGGGAAACTGAAGCTTTCTTT. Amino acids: CASSRTGETEAFF.

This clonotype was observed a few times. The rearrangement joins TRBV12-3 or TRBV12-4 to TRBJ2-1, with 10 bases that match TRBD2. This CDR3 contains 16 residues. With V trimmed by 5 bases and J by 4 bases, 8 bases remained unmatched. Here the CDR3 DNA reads TGTGCCAGCAGTCCGTCTAGCGGGGGACTTTACAATGAGCAGTTCTTC. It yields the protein CASSPSSGGLYNEQFF.

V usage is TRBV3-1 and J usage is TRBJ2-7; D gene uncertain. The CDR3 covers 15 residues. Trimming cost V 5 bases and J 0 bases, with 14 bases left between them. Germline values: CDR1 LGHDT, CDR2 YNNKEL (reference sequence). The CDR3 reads CASSYQVAYSYEQYF. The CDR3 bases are TGTGCCAGCAGCTACCAGGTTGCGTACTCCTACGAGCAGTACTTC.

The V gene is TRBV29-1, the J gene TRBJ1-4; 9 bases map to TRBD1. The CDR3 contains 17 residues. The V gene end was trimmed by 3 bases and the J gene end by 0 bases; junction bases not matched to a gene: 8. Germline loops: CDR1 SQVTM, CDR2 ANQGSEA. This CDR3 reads CSVDEGQGHPTNEKLFF. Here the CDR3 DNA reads TGCAGCGTTGACGAGGGACAGGGTCATCCAACTAATGAAAAACTGTTTTTT.

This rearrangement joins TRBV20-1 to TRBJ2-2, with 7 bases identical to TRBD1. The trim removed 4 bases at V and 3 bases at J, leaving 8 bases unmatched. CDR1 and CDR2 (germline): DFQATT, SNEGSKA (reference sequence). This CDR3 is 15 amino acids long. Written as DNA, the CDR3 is TGCAGTGCTACCAGACAGGGTTGGGACACCGGGGAGCTGTTTTTT. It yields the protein CSATRQGWDTGELFF.

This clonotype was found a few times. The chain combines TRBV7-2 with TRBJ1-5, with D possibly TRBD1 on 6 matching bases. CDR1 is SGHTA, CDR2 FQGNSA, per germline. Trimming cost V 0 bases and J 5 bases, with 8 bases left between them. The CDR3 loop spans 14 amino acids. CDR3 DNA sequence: TGTGCCAGCAGCTTAGCGCAGGGGTATCAGCCCCAGCATTTT. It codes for CASSLAQGYQPQHF.

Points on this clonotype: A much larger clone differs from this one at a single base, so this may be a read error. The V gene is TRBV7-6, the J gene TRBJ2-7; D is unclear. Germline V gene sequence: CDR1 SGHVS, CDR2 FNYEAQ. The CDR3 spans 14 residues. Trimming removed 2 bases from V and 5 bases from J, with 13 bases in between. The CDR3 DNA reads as TGTGCCAGCAGCTTATCGGCAACTTACCACGAGCAGTACTTC. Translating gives CASSLSATYHEQYF. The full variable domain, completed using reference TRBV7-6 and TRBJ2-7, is GAGVSQSPRYKVTKRGQDVALRCDPISGHVSLYWYRQALGQGPEFLTYFNYEAQQDKSGLPNDRFSAERPEGSISTLTIQRTEQRDSAMYRCASSLSATYHEQYFGPGTRLTVT.

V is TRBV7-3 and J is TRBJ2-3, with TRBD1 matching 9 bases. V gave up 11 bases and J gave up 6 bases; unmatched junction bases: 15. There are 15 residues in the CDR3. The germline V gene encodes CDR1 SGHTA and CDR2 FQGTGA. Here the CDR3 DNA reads TGTGCCCACAGCAACGGACAGGGGCGGTTGGATACGCAGTATTTT. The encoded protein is CAHSNGQGRLDTQYF.

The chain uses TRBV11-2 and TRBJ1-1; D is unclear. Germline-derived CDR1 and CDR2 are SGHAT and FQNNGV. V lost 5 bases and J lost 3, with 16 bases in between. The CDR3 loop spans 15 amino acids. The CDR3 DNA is TGTGCCAGCAGCCCAAGGACCCTAAAGGACACTGAAGCTTTCTTT. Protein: CASSPRTLKDTEAFF.

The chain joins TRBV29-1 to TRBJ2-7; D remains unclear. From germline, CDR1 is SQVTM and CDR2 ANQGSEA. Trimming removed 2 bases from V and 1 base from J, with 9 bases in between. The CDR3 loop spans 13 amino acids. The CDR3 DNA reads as TGCAGCGTTGAAATGCCCCAATCCTACGAGCAGTACTTC. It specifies CSVEMPQSYEQYF.

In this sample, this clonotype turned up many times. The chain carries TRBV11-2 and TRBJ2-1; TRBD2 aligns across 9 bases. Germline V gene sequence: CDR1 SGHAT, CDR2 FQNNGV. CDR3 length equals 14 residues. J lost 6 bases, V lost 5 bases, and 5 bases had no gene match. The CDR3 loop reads CASSRGTSLNEQFF. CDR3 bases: TGTGCCAGCAGCCGCGGGACTAGCCTCAATGAGCAGTTCTTC.

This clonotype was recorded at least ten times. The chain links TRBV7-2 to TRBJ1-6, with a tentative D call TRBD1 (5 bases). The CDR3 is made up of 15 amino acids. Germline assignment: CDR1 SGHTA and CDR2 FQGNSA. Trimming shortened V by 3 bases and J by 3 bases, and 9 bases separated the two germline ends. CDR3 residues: CASSFDSVYNSPLHF. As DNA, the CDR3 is TGTGCCAGCAGCTTCGACAGTGTCTATAATTCACCCCTCCACTTT.

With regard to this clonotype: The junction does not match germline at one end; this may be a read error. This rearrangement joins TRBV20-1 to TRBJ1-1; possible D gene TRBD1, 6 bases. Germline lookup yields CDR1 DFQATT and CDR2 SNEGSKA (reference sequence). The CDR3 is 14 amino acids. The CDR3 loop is CNASLARGNTEAFF. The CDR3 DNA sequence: TGCAATGCTAGCTTGGCCAGGGGGAACACTGAAGCTTTCTTT.

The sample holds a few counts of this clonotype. The CDR3, as DNA: TGTGCCTACGACCGTGGTTCCTACGAGCAGTACTTC. Translating gives CAYDRGSYEQYF. The gene calls are TRBV30 and TRBJ2-7; no firm D call. This CDR3 spans 12 amino acids. Per germline, CDR1 GTSNPN and CDR2 SVGIG (reference sequence). V was trimmed by 7 bases and J by 1 base, leaving 11 bases between them.